This section outlines one TCR beta chain sequence together with its context. Germline loops: CDR1 SGHRS, CDR2 YFSETQ. CDR3 length equals 15 residues. J was trimmed by 6 bases and V by 3 bases; bases with no gene match: 8. This sample was included in a study of beta chain features in type 1 diabetes. Isolated RNA was reverse transcribed in full, so expressed TCRB transcripts were sequenced. The data were produced by immunoSEQ multiplex PCR, yet TCRdb's version contains in-frame clones alone and is incomplete. The repertoire has about 240,000 clones, 25% to 35% of them found once; the top ten carry 4%. The chain links TRBV5-1 to TRBJ1-1; 10 positions match TRBD1. The sequenced material came from central memory CD4+ T cells from blood. This sequence was found in a man aged 25 to 40 in good health. Here the CDR3 reads CASSSRTGGFSEAFF. DNA for the CDR3: TGCGCCAGCAGCTCCCGGACAGGGGGGTTCTCTGAAGCTTTCTTT.